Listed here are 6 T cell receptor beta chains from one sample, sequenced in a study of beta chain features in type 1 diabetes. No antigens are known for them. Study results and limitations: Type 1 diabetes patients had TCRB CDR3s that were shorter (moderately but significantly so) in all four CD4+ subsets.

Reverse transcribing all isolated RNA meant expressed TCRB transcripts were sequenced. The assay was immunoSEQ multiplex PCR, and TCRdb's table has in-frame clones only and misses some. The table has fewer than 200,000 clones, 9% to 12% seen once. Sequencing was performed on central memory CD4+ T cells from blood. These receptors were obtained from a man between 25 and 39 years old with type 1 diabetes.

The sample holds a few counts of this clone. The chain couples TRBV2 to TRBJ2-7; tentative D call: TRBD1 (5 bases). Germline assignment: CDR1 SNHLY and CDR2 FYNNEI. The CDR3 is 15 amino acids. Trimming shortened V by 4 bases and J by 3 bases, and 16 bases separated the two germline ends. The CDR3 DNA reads TGTGCCAGCAGTGGGGTTCGGACAACTCACTACGAGCAGTACTTC. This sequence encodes CASSGVRTTHYEQYF.

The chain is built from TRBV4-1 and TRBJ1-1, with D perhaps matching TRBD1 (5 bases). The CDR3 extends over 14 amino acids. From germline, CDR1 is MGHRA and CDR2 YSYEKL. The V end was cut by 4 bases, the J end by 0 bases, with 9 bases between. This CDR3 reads CASSLGAMNTEAFF. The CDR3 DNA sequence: TGCGCCAGCAGCCTTGGGGCTATGAACACTGAAGCTTTCTTT.

The CDR3 loop is CAWSMGDRYNEQFF. In DNA form, the CDR3 reads TGTGCCTGGAGTATGGGGGACAGGTACAATGAGCAGTTCTTC. The chain joins TRBV30 to TRBJ2-1, with TRBD1 identical over 8 bases. Per germline, CDR1 GTSNPN and CDR2 SVGIG (reference sequence). This CDR3 is 14 amino acids long. Trimming at V came to 2 bases and at J to 4 bases, leaving 4 bases not matched to a gene.

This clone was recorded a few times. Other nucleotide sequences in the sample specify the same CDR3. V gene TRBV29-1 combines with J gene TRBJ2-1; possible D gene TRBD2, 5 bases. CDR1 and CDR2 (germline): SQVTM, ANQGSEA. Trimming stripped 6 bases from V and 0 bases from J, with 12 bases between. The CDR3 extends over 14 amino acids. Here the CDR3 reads CSVSGSSSYNEQFF. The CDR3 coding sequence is TGCAGCGTAAGCGGTTCGAGCTCCTACAATGAGCAGTTCTTC.

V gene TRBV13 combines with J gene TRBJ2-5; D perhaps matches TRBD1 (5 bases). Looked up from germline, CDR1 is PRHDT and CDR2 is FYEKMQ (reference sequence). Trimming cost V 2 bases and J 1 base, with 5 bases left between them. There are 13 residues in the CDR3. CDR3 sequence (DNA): TGTGCCAGCAGCTTACAGGGCCAAGAGACCCAGTACTTC. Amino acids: CASSLQGQETQYF.

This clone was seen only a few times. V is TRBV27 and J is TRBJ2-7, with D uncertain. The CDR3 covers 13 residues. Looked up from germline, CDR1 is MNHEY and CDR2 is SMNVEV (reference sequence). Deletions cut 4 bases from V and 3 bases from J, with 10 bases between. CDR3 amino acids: CASSSHSSYEQYF. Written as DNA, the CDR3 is TGTGCCAGCAGTTCGCACTCAAGCTACGAGCAGTACTTC.